Listed here are 20 T cell receptor beta chains from one sample, sequenced in a study of T cell responses to AZD1222 COVID-19 vaccine listed by TCRdb under 2021. The label giving this sample's time point can be read as: baseline before first vaccination. Library prep was done by the immunoSEQ multiplex PCR assay. TCRdb provides this immuneACCESS table in a form limited to in-frame rearrangements. Some clones are lacking; in checked studies, under half of them reflect an unresolved V gene, and why the rest are absent is not known. The sample table shows over 75,000 clones, and around 91% are seen once. Jointly, the top ten make up approximately 31% of the sample. The sequences come from peripheral blood, collected on day 0 of AZD1222 vaccination. These receptors all stem from an adult in good health.

V usage is TRBV3-1 (or the pseudogene TRBV3-2) and J usage is TRBJ2-5; 10 nucleotides match TRBD2. The CDR3 extends over 17 amino acids. The ends lost 0 bases at V and 5 bases at J; junction bases unmatched: 9. Germline CDR1 reads LGHDT; CDR2 reads YNNKEL (reference sequence). The CDR3 sequence is CASSQERLASGSETQYF. In DNA, the CDR3 is TGTGCCAGCAGCCAAGAGAGGTTGGCTAGCGGGAGTGAGACCCAGTACTTC.

This clone has more than one count but fewer than ten. This chain uses TRBV27 with TRBJ2-2; 7 bases agree with TRBD1. V shed 5 bases and J 1 base; nucleotides not matched to a gene: 7. Germline V gene lookup returns CDR1 MNHEY and CDR2 SMNVEV (reference sequence). This CDR3 spans 16 amino acids. The CDR3 DNA reads TGTGCCAGCAGTGACCGGGACAGTAAGAACACCGGGGAGCTGTTTTTT. Translating it yields CASSDRDSKNTGELFF.

In this sample, this clone turned up once. The chain recombines TRBV4-1 with TRBJ2-5; D is possibly TRBD1 (5 bases). This CDR3 has 15 residues. CDR1 and CDR2 from the germline V gene are MGHRA and YSYEKL. The V gene lost 6 bases and the J gene lost 3 bases, with 17 bases spanning the gap. The CDR3 region has the DNA TGCGCCAGCAGACTCGTCGGTCAGGGTAAAGAGACCCAGTACTTC. Translated: CASRLVGQGKETQYF.

The V gene is TRBV19, the J gene TRBJ2-3; 9 positions match TRBD2. This CDR3 has 19 residues. Germline V gene data show CDR1 as LNHDA and CDR2 as SQIVND (reference sequence). Trimming at V came to 3 bases and at J to 0 bases, leaving 13 bases not matched to a gene. CDR3 sequence (DNA): TGTGCCAGTAGTATTACGCGGGGGGGGATGAGGGTTAGCACAGATACGCAGTATTTT. Its protein is CASSITRGGMRVSTDTQYF. The full variable domain, with the rest looked up from reference TRBV19 and TRBJ2-3, is DGGITQSPKYLFRKEGQNVTLSCEQNLNHDAMYWYRQDPGQGLRLIYYSQIVNDFQKGDIAEGYSVSREKKESFPLTVTSAQKNPTAFYLCASSITRGGMRVSTDTQYFGPGTRLTVL.

The V gene is TRBV18, the J gene TRBJ1-1; the match to TRBD1 covers 9 bases. Germline assignment: CDR1 KGHSH and CDR2 LQKENI. V shed 4 bases, J shed 6 bases, and the junction held 9 bases outside the gene matches. This CDR3 has 15 residues. Here the CDR3 reads CASSQGGQGWAEAFF. The CDR3, as DNA: TGTGCCAGCTCACAAGGGGGACAGGGTTGGGCTGAAGCTTTCTTT. The whole variable domain, filled in from reference TRBV18 and TRBJ1-1, reads NAGVMQNPRHLVRRRGQEARLRCSPMKGHSHVYWYRQLPEEGLKFMVYLQKENIIDESGMPKERFSAEFPKEGPSILRIQQVVRGDSAAYFCASSQGGQGWAEAFFGQGTRLTVV.

The V call is TRBV6-1, the J call TRBJ1-1; D is undetermined. The V end was cut by 1 base, the J end by 5 bases, with 14 bases between. Germline V CDR1 and CDR2: MNHNS, SASEGT. The CDR3 covers 15 residues. CDR3 sequence: CASSEDGSPRTEAFF. In DNA, the CDR3 is TGTGCCAGCAGTGAAGATGGGTCCCCTCGAACTGAAGCTTTCTTT.

V usage is TRBV4-2 and J usage is TRBJ2-1, with D maybe TRBD1 (5 bases). Germline V lookup: CDR1 LGHNA, CDR2 YNFKEQ. The CDR3 has 18 residues. V was cut by 0 bases and J by 0 bases, with 15 bases left in between. For the CDR3, the DNA is TGTGCCAGCAGCCAAGAAGGGGAAGCCTTGAGCTCCTACAATGAGCAGTTCTTC. Translated: CASSQEGEALSSYNEQFF.

The V call is TRBV7-2, the J call TRBJ2-1; D unclear. Trimming took 0 bases from V and 9 from J, leaving 9 bases between them. Germline V gene lookup returns CDR1 SGHTA and CDR2 FQGNSA. This CDR3 is 13 amino acids long. The CDR3 sequence: CASSLALYAEQFF. In DNA form, the CDR3 reads TGTGCCAGCAGCTTAGCGCTGTATGCTGAGCAGTTCTTC.

V gene TRBV5-4 combines with J gene TRBJ2-7, with TRBD2 as a possible D gene (7 bases). The CDR3 is 13 amino acids. V was pared by 2 bases and J by 6 bases, with 12 bases between. The germline gives CDR1 SGHNT, CDR2 YYREEE (reference sequence). The CDR3 sequence is CASSFRGAIEQYF. The CDR3 DNA follows: TGTGCCAGCAGCTTTCGGGGGGCGATCGAGCAGTACTTC.

The J gene is TRBJ2-7, the V gene TRBV28; D is undetermined. V lost 5 bases and J lost 2, with 7 bases in between. Germline CDR1 is MDHEN and CDR2 is SYDVKM. The CDR3 extends over 12 amino acids. The CDR3 DNA reads TGTGCCAGCAGTCTCACGACCTACGAGCAGTACTTC. It translates to CASSLTTYEQYF. Together with reference TRBV28 and TRBJ2-7, the CDR3 gives the full variable domain: DVKVTQSSRYLVKRTGEKVFLECVQDMDHENMFWYRQDPGLGLRLIYFSYDVKMKEKGDIPEGYSVSREKKERFSLILESASTNQTSMYLCASSLTTYEQYFGPGTRLTVT.

Here the CDR3 DNA reads TGTGCCAGCAGTCACAGGACTAGCGGGGATACGCAGTATTTT. It translates to CASSHRTSGDTQYF. The gene calls are TRBV11-2 and TRBJ2-3, with 11 bases identical to TRBD2. Germline V gene data show CDR1 as SGHAT and CDR2 as FQNNGV. The CDR3 is 14 amino acids. Germline trimming cut 6 bases from V and 6 bases from J; bases unmatched to any gene: 5.

The CDR3 here is CASSSGLAGEEQYF. The CDR3 nucleotides are TGTGCCAGCAGCTCGGGACTAGCGGGAGAGGAGCAGTACTTC. The chain couples TRBV5-5 to TRBJ2-7, with 14 bases lining up with TRBD2. V trimming: 3 bases; J trimming: 7 bases; junction bases outside the gene matches: 3. The CDR3 covers 14 residues. Per germline, CDR1 SGHKS and CDR2 YYEKEE (reference sequence).

The chain joins TRBV7-9 to TRBJ2-1; no clear D gene. This CDR3 contains 15 residues. Germline-derived CDR1 and CDR2 are SEHNR and FQNEAQ (reference sequence). Trimming shortened V by 2 bases and J by 2 bases, and 10 bases separated the two germline ends. The CDR3: CASSLSEGTYNEQFF. CDR3 sequence (DNA): TGTGCCAGCAGCTTATCAGAAGGTACCTACAATGAGCAGTTCTTC.

V and J are TRBV2 and TRBJ1-5; perhaps TRBD1 as D (5 bases). Germline CDR1 reads SNHLY; CDR2 reads FYNNEI. V lost 5 bases to trimming and J lost 4 bases, with 12 bases between them. The length of the CDR3 is 14 residues. The CDR3 bases are TGTGCCAGCAGTCCCAGGACAAGGAATCAGCCCCAGCATTTT. As protein: CASSPRTRNQPQHF. The full variable domain, completed using reference TRBV2 and TRBJ1-5, is EPEVTQTPSHQVTQMGQEVILRCVPISNHLYFYWYRQILGQKVEFLVSFYNNEISEKSEIFDDQFSVERPDGSNFTLKIRSTKLEDSAMYFCASSPRTRNQPQHFGDGTRLSIL.

The chain has TRBV5-4 and TRBJ2-3; 8 bases line up with TRBD1. The CDR3 extends over 14 amino acids. The germline gives CDR1 SGHNT, CDR2 YYREEE (reference sequence). J gave up 5 bases and V 0 bases, and 2 bases lay outside the gene matches. Here the CDR3 DNA reads TGTGCCAGCAGCTTGGTCAGGGGGCAAGATACGCAGTATTTT. This gives the protein CASSLVRGQDTQYF.

The V and J genes are TRBV21-1 and TRBJ2-7; the tabulated D call, TRBD1, remains unverified against the DNA. TRBV21-1 is a known pseudogene. The CDR3 runs to 14 residues. This CDR3 is CASNPTGQGNEQYF. In nucleotides, the CDR3 is TGTGCCAGCAACCCTACCGGCCAGGGGAACGAGCAGTACTTC.

V usage is TRBV7-2 and J usage is TRBJ2-2; 7 bases align to TRBD2. Trimming removed 3 bases from V and 4 bases from J; junction bases left unmatched: 5. The length of the CDR3 is 15 residues. The V gene's germline CDR1 is SGHTA and CDR2 FQGNSA. CDR3 coding DNA: TGTGCCAGCAGCTTGGGGGGGAGTAGCACCGGGGAGCTGTTTTTT. As protein: CASSLGGSSTGELFF.

The chain has TRBV9 and TRBJ1-4; D unresolved. With 2 bases removed from V and 8 bases from J, the gap between germline ends came to 13 bases. Per the germline V gene, CDR1 is SGDLS and CDR2 is YYNGEE. This CDR3 region has 14 residues. In nucleotides, the CDR3 is TGTGCCAGCAGCGTTAGCGGGGTTGGAGAAAAACTGTTTTTT. It encodes CASSVSGVGEKLFF.

The CDR3 nucleotides are TGTGCCACCAGTGATGGGGCTCAGGGACGAGATGAGCAGTTCTTC. Amino acids: CATSDGAQGRDEQFF. This chain uses TRBV24-1 with TRBJ2-1, with D possibly being TRBD1 or TRBD2 (5 bases each). CDR1 KGHDR and CDR2 SFDVKD come from the germline V gene. The length of the CDR3 is 15 residues. Deletions cut 3 bases from V and 8 bases from J, with 16 bases between.

V is TRBV7-2 and J is TRBJ2-2; 8 bases agree with TRBD1. V was pared by 3 bases and J by 8 bases, with 5 bases of the junction left unmatched. The CDR3 consists of 14 residues. The germline gives CDR1 SGHTA, CDR2 FQGNSA. As DNA, the CDR3 is TGTGCCAGCAGCTTGCAGGGGGCTCGGGGGGAGCTGTTTTTT. This translates into CASSLQGARGELFF.